The 15 T cell receptor beta chains in this list originate from one sample, sequenced in a study of CD8 T cells in ankylosing spondylitis. Via MiXCR, TCRdb re-called the 5' RACE reads, giving one row per CDR3 protein. The sample has 150,000 to 200,000 distinct CDR3 sequences, about 17% seen once. The specimen sequenced was blood, either unsorted or a sorted T cell fraction (not recorded which). These receptors were obtained from a male donor with ankylosing spondylitis or in good health (not recorded which).

The table lists this clonotype with many counts. V and J are TRBV6-1 and TRBJ1-5; perhaps TRBD1 as D (6 bases). Per germline, CDR1 MNHNS and CDR2 SASEGT. The CDR3 contains 13 residues. V was clipped by 7 bases and J by 7 bases, with 14 bases between them. The CDR3, as DNA: TGTGCCAGCACCCTGACAGGCCAACAGCCCCAGCATTTT. It is translated as CASTLTGQQPQHF.

The table lists this clonotype with a few counts. This chain uses TRBV7-2 with TRBJ1-1, with 7 bases identical to TRBD1. This CDR3 is built from 13 residues. Germline loops: CDR1 SGHTA, CDR2 FQGNSA. J lost 8 bases, V lost 0 bases, and 3 bases had no gene match. The CDR3, as DNA: TGTGCCAGCAGCTTAGCGGGACAGACAGAAGCTTTCTTT. It specifies CASSLAGQTEAFF.

There are many counts of this clonotype. The chain links TRBV24-1 to TRBJ2-3; 10 bases map to TRBD1. Trimming cost V 7 bases and J 4 bases; bases outside gene matches: 10. From germline, CDR1 is KGHDR and CDR2 SFDVKD. There are 16 residues in the CDR3. CDR3 DNA: TGTGCCACCAGCGGGTTGGACAGGGGGAGTGCAGATACGCAGTATTTT. This translates into CATSGLDRGSADTQYF.

Only a few counts were recorded for this clonotype. The chain links TRBV18 to TRBJ2-3, with TRBD2 identical over 7 bases. J was trimmed by 5 bases and V by 3 bases; bases with no gene match: 8. The CDR3 has 15 residues. CDR1 is KGHSH and CDR2 is LQKENI in the germline V gene. This CDR3 reads CASSPPAGAVDTQYF. Written as DNA, the CDR3 is TGTGCCAGCTCACCGCCGGCGGGAGCGGTAGATACGCAGTATTTT.

This chain uses TRBV25-1 with TRBJ2-1; TRBD2 aligns across 10 bases. CDR3 length: 15 residues. In germline, CDR1 is MGHDK, CDR2 SYGVNS. V lost 5 bases and J lost 7; bases outside the gene matches: 8. The CDR3 region is CASSISGRGGNEQFF. CDR3 DNA: TGTGCCAGCAGTATCAGCGGGAGGGGGGGTAATGAGCAGTTCTTC.

This chain joins TRBV6-5 and TRBJ1-3; maybe TRBD1 (6 bases). The ends were cut back, 0 bases at V and 4 bases at J, with 13 bases in the middle. Germline V gives CDR1 MNHEY, CDR2 SVGAGI. The CDR3 covers 16 residues. The CDR3 protein is CASSYSWTVGGNTIYF. For the CDR3, the DNA is TGTGCCAGCAGTTACTCCTGGACAGTCGGAGGAAACACCATATATTTT.

With respect to this clonotype: A much larger clone is a single base away; this may be a read error. This sequence joins TRBV5-5 and TRBJ1-6; no reliable D call. The germline CDR1 and CDR2 sequences are SGHKS and YYEKEE (reference sequence). The length of the CDR3 is 13 residues. CDR3 region: CASSPSRDGLVDF. CDR3 nucleotide sequence: TGTGCCAGCAGCCCTTCTCGGGATGGACTCGTCGACTTT. Based on the CDR3 plus reference TRBV5-5 and TRBJ1-6, the full variable domain is DAGVTQSPTHLIKTRGQQVTLRCSPISGHKSVSWYQQVLGQGPQFIFQYYEKEERGRGNFPDRFSARQFPNYSSELNVNALLLGDSALYLCASSPSRDGLVDFGNGTRLTVT.

The table lists this clonotype with many counts. The CDR3 spells CASSRLRDSYEQYF. The CDR3 DNA sequence: TGCGCCAGCAGCCGACTCCGGGACAGCTACGAGCAGTACTTC. The rearrangement uses TRBV4-1 and TRBJ2-7; 7 bases fit TRBD1. The CDR3 spans 14 residues. V shed 4 bases and J 3 bases; nucleotides not matched to a gene: 6. Per germline, CDR1 MGHRA and CDR2 YSYEKL.

V gene TRBV5-1 combines with J gene TRBJ2-3; D assignment may be TRBD1 or TRBD2 (9 bases each). CDR3 length: 16 residues. V lost 3 bases and J lost 9, with 23 bases in between. The V gene's germline CDR1 is SGHRS and CDR2 YFSETQ. The DNA for the CDR3 is TGCGCCAGCAGCTCTCCTAGCGGGACGACAGGGGGGACGCAGTATTTT. Translation: CASSSPSGTTGGTQYF.

This clonotype has ten or more counts. V is TRBV12-3 or TRBV12-4 and J is TRBJ2-1, with D perhaps TRBD2 (6 bases). V was cut by 1 base and J by 4 bases, with 8 bases left in between. This CDR3 spans 14 amino acids. In nucleotides, the CDR3 is TGTGCCAGCAGTTTAGGGGACTCATACAATGAGCAGTTCTTC. Its protein product is CASSLGDSYNEQFF.

At least ten counts were recorded for this clonotype. The DNA of the CDR3 is TGCAGGAACGGGGGACAGGAAGCTTTCTTT. It is translated as CRNGGQEAFF. The J gene is TRBJ1-1, the V gene TRBV20-1; 7 bases map to TRBD1. The V gene's germline CDR1 is DFQATT and CDR2 SNEGSKA (reference sequence). CDR3 length: 10 residues.

This clonotype was detected a few times. The V and J genes are TRBV5-4 and TRBJ2-3; D is unresolved. Germline V gives CDR1 SGHNT, CDR2 YYREEE (reference sequence). V dropped 0 bases and J dropped 2 bases, with 10 bases sitting between them. The CDR3 is 15 amino acids. The CDR3 sequence: CASSLVTTLTDTQYF. Written as DNA, the CDR3 is TGTGCCAGCAGCTTGGTCACTACTCTCACAGATACGCAGTATTTT.

This clonotype turned up a few times. This chain joins TRBV28 and TRBJ1-5, with D unclear. This CDR3 has 15 amino acids. Per germline, CDR1 MDHEN and CDR2 SYDVKM. V was pared by 5 bases and J by 0 bases, with 11 bases between. In DNA, the CDR3 is TGTGCCAGCAGTCCGGCCGGGGATAGCAATCAGCCCCAGCATTTT. It translates to CASSPAGDSNQPQHF.

A few counts support this clonotype. The chain recombines TRBV18 with TRBJ1-3, with D possibly TRBD1 on 6 matching bases. The CDR3 is 17 residues long. Germline V gene data show CDR1 as KGHSH and CDR2 as LQKENI. V gave up 4 bases and J gave up 0 bases, with 16 bases separating them. The CDR3 is CASSLRDTYSSGNTIYF. CDR3 DNA sequence: TGTGCCAGCTCACTTCGGGACACCTACAGCTCTGGAAACACCATATATTTT. Combining the CDR3 with reference TRBV18 and TRBJ1-3 gives the whole variable domain NAGVMQNPRHLVRRRGQEARLRCSPMKGHSHVYWYRQLPEEGLKFMVYLQKENIIDESGMPKERFSAEFPKEGPSILRIQQVVRGDSAAYFCASSLRDTYSSGNTIYFGEGSWLTVV.

There are many counts of this clonotype. The J gene is TRBJ2-2, the V gene TRBV5-1, with D perhaps TRBD2 (6 bases). Germline V gene sequence: CDR1 SGHRS, CDR2 YFSETQ. This CDR3 contains 16 residues. V lost 0 bases and J 0 bases, leaving 9 bases between the germline ends. The CDR3 bases are TGCGCCAGCAGCTTGGATAGCGGTTCGAACACCGGGGAGCTGTTTTTT. It yields the protein CASSLDSGSNTGELFF.